This T cell receptor beta chain was retrieved from a study of blood T cell repertoires in COVID-19. The CDR3 contains 13 residues. V lost 2 bases, J lost 4 bases, and 11 bases lay in between. CDR1 is SQVTM, CDR2 ANQGSEA, per germline. Here immunoSEQ multiplex PCR was the method, and the copy in TCRdb shows in-frame clones only, minus some. The sample yields around 200,000 clones, more than 75% seen once. The material sequenced was peripheral blood. The receptor comes from a man younger than 30 with active or convalescent COVID-19. The chain links TRBV29-1 to TRBJ1-2; D gene uncertain. The CDR3 DNA follows: TGCAGCGTTGAACACGACACGAGCTATGGCTACACCTTC. Its protein is CSVEHDTSYGYTF.